This T cell receptor beta chain originates from a study of immune cell composition in non-small cell lung cancer. Across the study: Tumours were mainly lung adenocarcinoma or squamous cell carcinoma. Findings and caveats of the study: Top 10 clone scores and clonality were higher in squamous than adenocarcinoma. Clones >0.5% enriched in tumour were rarer in adenocarcinoma (around 35%) than squamous (75%). Tumour TCR-beta clonality showed no significant link to smoking pack-years.

As regards this clone: Its target is not known.

Germline V lookup: CDR1 SNHLY, CDR2 FYNNEI. Trimming took off 8 bases at V and 3 bases at J, with 13 bases between the two ends. The CDR3 is made up of 13 amino acids. TCRdb keeps only in-frame clones here, not all; method: immunoSEQ multiplex PCR. The sample consists of about 1,800 clones, around 84% of them appearing once. Sequencing input: lung tumor tissue. The rearrangement links TRBV2 to TRBJ1-1, with D unresolved. The sequence was obtained from a human donor with non-small cell lung cancer. The CDR3 DNA follows: TGTGCCAGCGCGGCTCAGCGGTACACTGAAGCTTTCTTT. Its translation is CASAAQRYTEAFF.